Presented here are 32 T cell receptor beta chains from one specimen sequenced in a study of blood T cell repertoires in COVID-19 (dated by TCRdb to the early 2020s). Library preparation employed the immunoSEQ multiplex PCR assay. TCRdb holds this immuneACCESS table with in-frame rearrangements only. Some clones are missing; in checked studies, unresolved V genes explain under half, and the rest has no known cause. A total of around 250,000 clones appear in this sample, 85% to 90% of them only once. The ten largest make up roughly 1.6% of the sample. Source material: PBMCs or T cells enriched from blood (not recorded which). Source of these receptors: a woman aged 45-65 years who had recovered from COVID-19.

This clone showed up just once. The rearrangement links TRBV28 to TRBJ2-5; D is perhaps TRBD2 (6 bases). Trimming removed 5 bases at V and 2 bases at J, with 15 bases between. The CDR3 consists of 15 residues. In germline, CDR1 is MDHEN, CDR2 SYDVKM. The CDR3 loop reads CASSTRTKLQETQYF. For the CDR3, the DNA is TGTGCCAGCAGTACCCGGACTAAACTACAAGAGACCCAGTACTTC.

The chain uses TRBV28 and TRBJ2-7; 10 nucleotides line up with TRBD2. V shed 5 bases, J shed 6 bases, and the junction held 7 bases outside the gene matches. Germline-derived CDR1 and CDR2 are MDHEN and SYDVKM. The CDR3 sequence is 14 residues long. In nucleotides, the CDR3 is TGTGCCAGCAGTCTCAGCGGGAGGGCTCTCGAGCAGTACTTC. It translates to CASSLSGRALEQYF. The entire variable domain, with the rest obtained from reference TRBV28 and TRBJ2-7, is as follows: DVKVTQSSRYLVKRTGEKVFLECVQDMDHENMFWYRQDPGLGLRLIYFSYDVKMKEKGDIPEGYSVSREKKERFSLILESASTNQTSMYLCASSLSGRALEQYFGPGTRLTVT.

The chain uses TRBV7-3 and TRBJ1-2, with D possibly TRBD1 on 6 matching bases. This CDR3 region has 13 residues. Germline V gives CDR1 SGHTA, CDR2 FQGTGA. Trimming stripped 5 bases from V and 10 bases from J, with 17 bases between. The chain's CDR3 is CASSPWGGGDYTF. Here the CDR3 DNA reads TGTGCCAGCAGCCCCTGGGGAGGGGGGGACTACACCTTC.

CDR3 nucleotides: TGTGCCAGCAGCTTAACAAGCGGGAGGTACAATGAGCAGTTCTTC. Translation: CASSLTSGRYNEQFF. V and J are TRBV7-3 and TRBJ2-1, with 9 positions matching TRBD2. V shed 0 bases and J 4 bases; nucleotides not matched to a gene: 1. Germline CDR1 SGHTA, CDR2 FQGTGA. The CDR3 extends over 15 amino acids.

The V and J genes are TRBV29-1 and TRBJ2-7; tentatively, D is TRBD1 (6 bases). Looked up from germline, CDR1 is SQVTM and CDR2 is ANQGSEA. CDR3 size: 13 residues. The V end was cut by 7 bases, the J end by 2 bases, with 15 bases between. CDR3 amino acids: CSAGAGVPYEQYF. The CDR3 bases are TGCAGCGCTGGGGCAGGGGTACCCTACGAGCAGTACTTC.

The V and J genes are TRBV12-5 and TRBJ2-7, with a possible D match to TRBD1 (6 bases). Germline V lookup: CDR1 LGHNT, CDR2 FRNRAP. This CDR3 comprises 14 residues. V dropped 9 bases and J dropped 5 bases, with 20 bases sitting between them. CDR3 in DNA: TGTGCTAGCGAGGCTGGTGGGGGCTACCACGAGCAGTACTTC. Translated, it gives CASEAGGGYHEQYF.

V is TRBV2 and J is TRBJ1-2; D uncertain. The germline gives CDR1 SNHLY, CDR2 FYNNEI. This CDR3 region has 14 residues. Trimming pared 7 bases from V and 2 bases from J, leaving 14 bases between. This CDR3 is CASTFEGLNYGYTF. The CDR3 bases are TGTGCCAGCACATTTGAGGGCTTGAACTATGGCTACACCTTC.

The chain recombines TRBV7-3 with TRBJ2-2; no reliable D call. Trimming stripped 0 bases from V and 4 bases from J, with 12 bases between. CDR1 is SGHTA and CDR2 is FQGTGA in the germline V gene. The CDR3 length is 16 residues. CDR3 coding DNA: TGTGCCAGCAGCTTAACGCCGGGTTCGAGCACCGGGGAGCTGTTTTTT. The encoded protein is CASSLTPGSSTGELFF.

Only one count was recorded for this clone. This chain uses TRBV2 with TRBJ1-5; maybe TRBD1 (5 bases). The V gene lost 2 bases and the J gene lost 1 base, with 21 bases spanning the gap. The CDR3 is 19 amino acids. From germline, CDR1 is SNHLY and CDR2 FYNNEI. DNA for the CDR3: TGTGCCAGCAGTGAAACCCCGGGAGGGGCTTGGGAGAGCAATCAGCCCCAGCATTTT. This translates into CASSETPGGAWESNQPQHF. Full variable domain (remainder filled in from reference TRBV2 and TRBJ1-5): EPEVTQTPSHQVTQMGQEVILRCVPISNHLYFYWYRQILGQKVEFLVSFYNNEISEKSEIFDDQFSVERPDGSNFTLKIRSTKLEDSAMYFCASSETPGGAWESNQPQHFGDGTRLSIL.

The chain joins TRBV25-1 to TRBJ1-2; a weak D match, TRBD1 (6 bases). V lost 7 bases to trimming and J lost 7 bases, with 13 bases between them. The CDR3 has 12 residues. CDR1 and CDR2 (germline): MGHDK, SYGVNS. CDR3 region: CASTGWGLGYTF. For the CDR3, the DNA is TGTGCCAGCACGGGTTGGGGGCTTGGCTACACCTTC.

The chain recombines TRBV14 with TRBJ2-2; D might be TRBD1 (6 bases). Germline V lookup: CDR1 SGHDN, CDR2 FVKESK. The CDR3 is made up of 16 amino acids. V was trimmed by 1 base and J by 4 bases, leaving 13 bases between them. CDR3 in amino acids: CASSQVGTGRTGELFF. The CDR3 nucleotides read TGTGCCAGCAGCCAAGTGGGAACAGGGCGCACCGGGGAGCTGTTTTTT.

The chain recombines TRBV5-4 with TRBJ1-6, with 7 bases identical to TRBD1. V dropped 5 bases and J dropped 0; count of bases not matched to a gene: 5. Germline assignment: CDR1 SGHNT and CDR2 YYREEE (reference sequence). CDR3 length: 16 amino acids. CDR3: CASRPGGSSYNSPLHF. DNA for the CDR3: TGTGCCAGCAGACCAGGGGGGAGCTCCTATAATTCACCCCTCCACTTT.

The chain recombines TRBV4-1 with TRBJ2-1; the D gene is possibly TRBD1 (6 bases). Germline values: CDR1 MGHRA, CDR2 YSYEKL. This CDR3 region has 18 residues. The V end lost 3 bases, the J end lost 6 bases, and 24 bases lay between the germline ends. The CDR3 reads CASSHPHGNRAVSNEQFF. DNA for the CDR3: TGCGCCAGCAGCCACCCCCATGGGAACAGGGCCGTTAGCAATGAGCAGTTCTTC.

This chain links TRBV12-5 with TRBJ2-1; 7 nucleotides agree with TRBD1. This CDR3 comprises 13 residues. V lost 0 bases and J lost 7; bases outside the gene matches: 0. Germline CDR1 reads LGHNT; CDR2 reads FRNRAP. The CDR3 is CASGLVTGNEQFF. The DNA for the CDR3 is TGTGCTAGTGGTTTGGTGACAGGGAATGAGCAGTTCTTC.

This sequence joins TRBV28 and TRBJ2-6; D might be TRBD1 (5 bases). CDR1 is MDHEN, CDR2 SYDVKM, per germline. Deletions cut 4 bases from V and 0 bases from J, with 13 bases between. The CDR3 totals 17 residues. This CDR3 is CASSSQAIDSGANVLTF. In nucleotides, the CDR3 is TGTGCCAGCAGTTCACAGGCCATTGACTCTGGGGCCAACGTCCTGACTTTC.

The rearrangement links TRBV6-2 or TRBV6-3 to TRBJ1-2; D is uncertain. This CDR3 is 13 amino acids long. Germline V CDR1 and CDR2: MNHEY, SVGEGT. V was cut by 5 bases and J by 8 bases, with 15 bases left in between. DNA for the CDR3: TGTGCCAGCAGTACCCCGACGGGGAAGGGCTACACCTTC. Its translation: CASSTPTGKGYTF.

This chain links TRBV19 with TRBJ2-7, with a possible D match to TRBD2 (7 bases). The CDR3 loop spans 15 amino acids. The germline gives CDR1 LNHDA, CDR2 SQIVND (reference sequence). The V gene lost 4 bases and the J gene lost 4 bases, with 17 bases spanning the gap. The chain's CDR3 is CASSSRQGRDYEQYF. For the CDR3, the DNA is TGTGCCAGTAGTAGTAGGCAGGGGAGGGATTACGAGCAGTACTTC.

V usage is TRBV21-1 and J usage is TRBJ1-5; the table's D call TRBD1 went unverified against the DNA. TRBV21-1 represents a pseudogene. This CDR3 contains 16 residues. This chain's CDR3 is CASSNSGRASNQPQHF. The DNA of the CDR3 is TGTGCCAGCAGCAACTCTGGCAGGGCTAGCAATCAGCCCCAGCATTTT.

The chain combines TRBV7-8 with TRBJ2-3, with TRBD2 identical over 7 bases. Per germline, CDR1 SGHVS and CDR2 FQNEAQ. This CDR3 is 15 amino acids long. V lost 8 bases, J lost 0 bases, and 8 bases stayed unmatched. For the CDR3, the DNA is TGTGCCAGCGGAATGTCTAGCGGTAGCACAGATACGCAGTATTTT. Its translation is CASGMSSGSTDTQYF.

CDR3 sequence: CAWSVTGMNTEAFF. CDR3 in DNA: TGTGCCTGGAGTGTGACAGGGATGAACACTGAAGCTTTCTTT. The chain uses TRBV30 and TRBJ1-1; 7 nucleotides match TRBD1. Germline V gene sequence: CDR1 GTSNPN, CDR2 SVGIG (reference sequence). The CDR3 contains 14 residues. With V trimmed by 0 bases and J by 0 bases, 1 base remained unmatched.

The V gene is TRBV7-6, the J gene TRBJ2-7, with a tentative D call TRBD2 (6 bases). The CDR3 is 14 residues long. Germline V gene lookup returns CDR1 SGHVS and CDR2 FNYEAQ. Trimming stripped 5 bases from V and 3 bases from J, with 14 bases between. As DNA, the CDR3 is TGTGCCAGCAGCAAAGCCGGGAGAAGCTACGAGCAGTACTTC. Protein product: CASSKAGRSYEQYF.

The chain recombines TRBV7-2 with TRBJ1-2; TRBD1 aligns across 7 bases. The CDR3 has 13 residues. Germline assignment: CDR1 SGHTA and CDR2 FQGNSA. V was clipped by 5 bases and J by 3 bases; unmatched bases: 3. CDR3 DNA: TGTGCCAGCAGCCAACAGGGGTACTATGGCTACACCTTC. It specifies CASSQQGYYGYTF.

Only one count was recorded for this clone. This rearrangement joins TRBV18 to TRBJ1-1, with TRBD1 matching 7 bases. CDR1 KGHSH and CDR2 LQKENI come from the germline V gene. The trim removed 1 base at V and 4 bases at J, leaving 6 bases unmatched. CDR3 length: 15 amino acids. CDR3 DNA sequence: TGTGCCAGCTCACCACGCCGGGAGGGGGCCACTGAAGCTTTCTTT. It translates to CASSPRREGATEAFF.

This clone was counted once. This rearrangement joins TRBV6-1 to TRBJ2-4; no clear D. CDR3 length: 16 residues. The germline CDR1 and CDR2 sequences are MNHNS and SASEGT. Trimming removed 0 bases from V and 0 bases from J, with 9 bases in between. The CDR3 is CASSEAPGLAKNIQYF. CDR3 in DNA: TGTGCCAGCAGTGAAGCGCCAGGATTAGCCAAAAACATTCAGTACTTC.

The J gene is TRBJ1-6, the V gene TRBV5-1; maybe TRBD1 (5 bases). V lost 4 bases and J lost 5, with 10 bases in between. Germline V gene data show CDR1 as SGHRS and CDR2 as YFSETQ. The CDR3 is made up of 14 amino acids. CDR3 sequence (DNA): TGCGCCAGCAGCCCGCGGGACGATAATTCACCCCTCCACTTT. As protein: CASSPRDDNSPLHF.

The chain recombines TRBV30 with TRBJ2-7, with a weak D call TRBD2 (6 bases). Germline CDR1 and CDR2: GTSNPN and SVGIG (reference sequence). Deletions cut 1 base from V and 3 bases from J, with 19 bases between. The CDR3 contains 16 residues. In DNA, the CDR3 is TGTGCCTGGAGTGGAGAAGGGGCGCGGCGGGGCTACGAGCAGTACTTC. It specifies CAWSGEGARRGYEQYF.

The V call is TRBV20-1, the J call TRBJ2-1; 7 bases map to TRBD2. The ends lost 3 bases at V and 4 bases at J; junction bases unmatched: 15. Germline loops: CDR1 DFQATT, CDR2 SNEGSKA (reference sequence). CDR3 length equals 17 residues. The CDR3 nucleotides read TGCAGTGCTAGTTGGGGCAGCGGCTTGGGGGGGTACAATGAGCAGTTCTTC. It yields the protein CSASWGSGLGGYNEQFF.

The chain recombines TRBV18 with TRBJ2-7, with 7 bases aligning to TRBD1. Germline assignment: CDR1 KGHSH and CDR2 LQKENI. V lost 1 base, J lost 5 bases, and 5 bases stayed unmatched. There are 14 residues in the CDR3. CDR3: CASSPLQGNDEQYF. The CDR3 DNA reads TGTGCCAGCTCACCACTACAGGGGAACGACGAGCAGTACTTC.

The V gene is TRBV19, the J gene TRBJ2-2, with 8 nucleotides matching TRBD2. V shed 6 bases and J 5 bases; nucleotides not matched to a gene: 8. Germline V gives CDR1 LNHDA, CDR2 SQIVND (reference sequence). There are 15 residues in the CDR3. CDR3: CASSGAGVGTGELFF. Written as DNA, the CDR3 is TGTGCCAGTAGCGGAGCGGGAGTGGGGACCGGGGAGCTGTTTTTT.

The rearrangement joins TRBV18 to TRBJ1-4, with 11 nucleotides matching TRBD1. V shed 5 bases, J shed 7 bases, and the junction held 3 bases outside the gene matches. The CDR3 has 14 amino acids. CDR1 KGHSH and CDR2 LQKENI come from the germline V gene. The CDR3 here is CASSTGTGGEKLFF. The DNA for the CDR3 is TGTGCCAGCTCAACCGGGACAGGGGGTGAAAAACTGTTTTTT.

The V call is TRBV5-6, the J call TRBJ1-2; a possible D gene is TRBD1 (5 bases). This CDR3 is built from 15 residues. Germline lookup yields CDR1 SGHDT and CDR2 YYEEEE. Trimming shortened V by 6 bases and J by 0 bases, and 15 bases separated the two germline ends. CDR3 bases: TGTGCCAGCATTGAGGTGGGGGGACCTAACTATGGCTACACCTTC. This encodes CASIEVGGPNYGYTF.

In nucleotides, the CDR3 is TGTGCCAGCAGCTTGGGCGGGACTAGCGGCACCTACGAGCAGTACTTC. Its protein is CASSLGGTSGTYEQYF. The V call is TRBV5-5, the J call TRBJ2-7; 11 positions agree with TRBD2. Germline V gene sequence: CDR1 SGHKS, CDR2 YYEKEE (reference sequence). The V and J ends lost 0 bases and 2 bases, in that order; junction bases with no gene match: 4. There are 16 residues in the CDR3.